One and the same sample provided the 18 T cell receptor beta chains below, sequenced in a study of cytomegalovirus exposure and HLA in healthy donors. Primers for the PCR totalled 60 Vbeta and 13 Jbeta. Here immunoSEQ multiplex PCR was the method, and the copy in TCRdb shows in-frame clones only, minus some. The sample lists roughly 190,000 clones, roughly 80% occurring once. The sequenced sample was PBMCs. The receptors shown here come from a young woman in good health and CMV-seronegative.

This clone occurred a few times. This chain links TRBV7-2 with TRBJ2-7; TRBD2 is a possible D gene (5 bases). The CDR3 is 13 residues long. The V and J ends lost 8 bases and 0 bases respectively, with 11 bases between them. Per germline, CDR1 SGHTA and CDR2 FQGNSA. DNA of the CDR3: TGTGCCAGCGGACGGGGAAGCTCCTACGAGCAGTACTTC. Encoded protein: CASGRGSSYEQYF.

The chain recombines TRBV29-1 with TRBJ2-2; 7 bases map to TRBD2. Germline CDR1 SQVTM, CDR2 ANQGSEA. J gave up 5 bases and V 4 bases, and 1 base lay outside the gene matches. The length of the CDR3 is 12 residues. CDR3 amino acids: CSVVGGTGELFF. The CDR3, as DNA: TGCAGCGTTGTGGGAGGGACCGGGGAGCTGTTTTTT.

The chain employs TRBV2 and TRBJ2-2; D is uncertain. The CDR3 has 15 residues. V lost 6 bases, J lost 1 base, and 12 bases lay in between. Germline V gives CDR1 SNHLY, CDR2 FYNNEI. The CDR3 nucleotides are TGTGCCAGCAGCCACAGAACCCGGAACACCGGGGAGCTGTTTTTT. Translated, it gives CASSHRTRNTGELFF.

This chain connects TRBV7-2 to TRBJ1-1; 7 nucleotides line up with TRBD1. Germline V lookup: CDR1 SGHTA, CDR2 FQGNSA. With 5 bases clipped from V and 1 base from J, the junction kept 1 base outside the gene matches. The CDR3 is 13 amino acids. As DNA, the CDR3 is TGTGCCAGCAGCGGGGACAGGAACACTGAAGCTTTCTTT. Its protein is CASSGDRNTEAFF.

The chain joins TRBV4-1 to TRBJ2-2, with TRBD2 matching 16 bases. Unmatched junction bases numbered 11, after V lost 8 bases and J lost 5 bases. CDR1 is MGHRA and CDR2 is YSYEKL in the germline V gene. The CDR3 loop spans 18 amino acids. This CDR3 is CASRRGTSGRVKTGELFF. For the CDR3, the DNA is TGCGCCAGCCGCCGTGGGACTAGCGGGAGGGTAAAAACCGGGGAGCTGTTTTTT.

The CDR3 DNA sequence: TGTGCCAGCAGTCCCCAGGTCGTCGGCACCGGGGAGCTGTTTTTT. This translates into CASSPQVVGTGELFF. The rearrangement uses TRBV28 and TRBJ2-2; D is unresolved. Germline values: CDR1 MDHEN, CDR2 SYDVKM. The V gene lost 5 bases and the J gene lost 4 bases, with 14 bases spanning the gap. The CDR3 loop spans 15 amino acids.

The J gene is TRBJ2-7, the V gene TRBV7-8; 7 nucleotides line up with TRBD2. V trimming: 0 bases; J trimming: 0 bases; junction bases outside the gene matches: 2. The CDR3 extends over 15 amino acids. CDR1 SGHVS and CDR2 FQNEAQ come from the germline V gene. The CDR3 loop reads CASSLAGTNSYEQYV. The CDR3 DNA reads TGTGCCAGCAGCTTAGCCGGGACTAACTCCTACGAGCAGTACGTC.

This clone occurred a few times. The J gene is TRBJ2-2, the V gene TRBV30, with D possibly matching TRBD2 (6 bases). V lost 0 bases and J lost 1, with 12 bases in between. The CDR3 loop spans 16 amino acids. CDR1 and CDR2 (germline): GTSNPN, SVGIG (reference sequence). The DNA for the CDR3 is TGTGCCTGGAGTGTCGGCGGGATAGTGAACACCGGGGAGCTGTTTTTT. Its protein is CAWSVGGIVNTGELFF.

This chain's CDR3 is CAWSVSFGLAHEQFF. In nucleotides, the CDR3 is TGTGCCTGGAGTGTTTCTTTCGGTCTAGCGCATGAGCAGTTCTTC. The chain couples TRBV30 to TRBJ2-1, with a weak D call TRBD2 (6 bases). This CDR3 is 15 amino acids long. Germline V lookup: CDR1 GTSNPN, CDR2 SVGIG (reference sequence). V was trimmed by 0 bases and J by 8 bases, leaving 17 bases between them.

This clone has more than one count but fewer than ten. This chain joins TRBV10-1 and TRBJ2-7; D is possibly TRBD1 (6 bases). The CDR3 contains 13 residues. Trimming left V 5 bases short and J 2 bases short, with 10 bases between. Germline V gives CDR1 WNHNN, CDR2 SYGVQD (reference sequence). In DNA, the CDR3 is TGCGCCAGCAGTCCCGGGACAACCTACGAGCAGTACTTC. Translating it yields CASSPGTTYEQYF.

This clone was recorded only once. The chain recombines TRBV2 with TRBJ2-7; 8 positions match TRBD2. The CDR3 has 15 residues. Germline V lookup: CDR1 SNHLY, CDR2 FYNNEI. Trimming at V came to 4 bases and at J to 4 bases, leaving 9 bases not matched to a gene. As DNA, the CDR3 is TGTGCCAGCAGTGCGCCCGGGGGGGCTGGGTACGAGCAGTACTTC. Translated, it gives CASSAPGGAGYEQYF.

This chain's CDR3 is CASRTGTRLYEQYF. CDR3 sequence (DNA): TGTGCCAGCAGAACCGGGACTAGGTTATACGAGCAGTACTTC. This sequence joins TRBV6-5 and TRBJ2-7; TRBD2 matches at 8 bases. This CDR3 spans 14 amino acids. With 6 bases clipped from V and 4 bases from J, the junction kept 8 bases outside the gene matches. The germline V gene encodes CDR1 MNHEY and CDR2 SVGAGI.

This chain uses TRBV6-1 with TRBJ2-7; 11 bases map to TRBD2. This CDR3 has 15 residues. V lost 1 base to trimming and J lost 5 bases; unmatched junction nucleotides: 4. Germline lookup yields CDR1 MNHNS and CDR2 SASEGT. Written as DNA, the CDR3 is TGTGCCAGCAGTGAAGGACTAGCGGGATCCCACGAGCAGTACGTC. It encodes CASSEGLAGSHEQYV.

The rearrangement joins TRBV4-1 to TRBJ2-7; 9 nucleotides agree with TRBD2. Germline V gives CDR1 MGHRA, CDR2 YSYEKL. The junction had 13 bases not matched to a gene; V was cut back by 3 bases and J by 4 bases. This CDR3 has 17 amino acids. This CDR3 reads CASSQPSHGLAGYEQYF. The CDR3 DNA sequence: TGCGCCAGCAGCCAGCCCAGCCACGGCCTAGCGGGATACGAGCAGTACTTC.

The chain links TRBV11-2 to TRBJ1-3; 9 nucleotides align to TRBD1. J gave up 3 bases and V 5 bases, and 8 bases lay outside the gene matches. CDR1 is SGHAT and CDR2 is FQNNGV in the germline V gene. The CDR3 runs to 16 residues. The CDR3 spells CASSPTDRGYGNTIYF. The CDR3 coding sequence is TGTGCCAGCAGCCCTACGGACAGGGGATATGGAAACACCATATATTTT.

The genes are TRBV19 and TRBJ2-4; TRBD1 agrees at 7 bases. The CDR3 consists of 17 residues. CDR1 is LNHDA and CDR2 is SQIVND in the germline V gene (reference sequence). Unmatched junction bases numbered 10, after V lost 4 bases and J lost 1 base. CDR3 coding DNA: TGTGCCAGTAGTAACTCTAGACAGGGAGCGGCCAAAAACATTCAGTACTTC. It is translated as CASSNSRQGAAKNIQYF. Combining the CDR3 with reference TRBV19 and TRBJ2-4 gives the whole variable domain DGGITQSPKYLFRKEGQNVTLSCEQNLNHDAMYWYRQDPGQGLRLIYYSQIVNDFQKGDIAEGYSVSREKKESFPLTVTSAQKNPTAFYLCASSNSRQGAAKNIQYFGAGTRLSVL.

A few counts support this clone. This CDR3 is CASRLTENTEAFF. In DNA form, the CDR3 reads TGTGCCAGCAGACTGACTGAGAACACTGAAGCTTTCTTT. The chain links TRBV11-3 to TRBJ1-1, with D unclear. Germline V lookup: CDR1 SGHNT, CDR2 YENEEA. This CDR3 is 13 amino acids long. The ends were cut back, 6 bases at V and 1 base at J, with 9 bases in the middle. Variable domain in full (rest from reference TRBV11-3 and TRBJ1-1): EAGVVQSPRYKIIEKKQPVAFWCNPISGHNTLYWYLQNLGQGPELLIRYENEEAVDDSQLPKDRFSAERLKGVDSTLKIQPAELGDSAVYLCASRLTENTEAFFGQGTRLTVV.

Only one count was recorded for this clone. The genes are TRBV19 and TRBJ1-5; no clear D. The V end lost 3 bases, the J end lost 1 base, and 7 bases lay between the germline ends. CDR3 length: 14 residues. Per the germline V gene, CDR1 is LNHDA and CDR2 is SQIVND (reference sequence). In nucleotides, the CDR3 is TGTGCCAGTAGTATTAGTACGAGCAATCAGCCCCAGCATTTT. Its translation is CASSISTSNQPQHF. Filled out from reference TRBV19 and TRBJ1-5, the complete variable domain reads DGGITQSPKYLFRKEGQNVTLSCEQNLNHDAMYWYRQDPGQGLRLIYYSQIVNDFQKGDIAEGYSVSREKKESFPLTVTSAQKNPTAFYLCASSISTSNQPQHFGDGTRLSIL.